The clone carrying this T cell receptor (beta chain) was seen only a few times. Its antigen remains unidentified. Trimming stripped 2 bases from V and 3 bases from J, with 4 bases between. CDR1 is MNHNS, CDR2 SASEGT, per germline. The CDR3 loop spans 13 amino acids. A second PCR, run for about 6 to 11 cycles, used a sample-barcoded 5' primer plus a J-beta primer mix. Per-sample output comprised a minimum of 2.5 million paired-end reads containing CDR3. TCRdb called the 5' RACE reads again in MiXCR, with one record for every CDR3 protein. The table records nearly 800,000 distinct CDR3 sequences, 20% to 25% of them present only once. The sample originates from a study of blood T cells in healthy people across ages. Points from the study as a whole: As naive T cell percentage varied, TCR beta diversity correlated strongly with it.

This same sample was also part of a study on T cells of mothers and their children.

This chain links TRBV6-1 with TRBJ2-2, with D uncertain. The clonotype originates from a boy aged 5-17 years in good health. Material: blood. The CDR3 region has the DNA TGTGCCAGCAGTGAACGGGACACCGGGGAGCTGTTTTTT. The encoded protein is CASSERDTGELFF.